The 30 T cell receptor beta chains presented below share a single source sample, sequenced in a study of vaccination effects on CD4 cells after COVID-19. Antigens for these TCRs are unknown. The protocol was immunoSEQ multiplex PCR, while the TCRdb copy is restricted to in-frame clones and leaves out a portion. The sample shows 40,000 to 50,000 clones, about two thirds of them seen only once. ViraFEST assay sequencing came after antigen-specific CD4+ T cells were expanded with viral peptide pools. Scientists isolated CD4+ T cells after an approximately 9-day culture period ended. The study found no prior SARS-CoV-2 infection in the vaccine recipients, who tested negative for nucleocapsid antibodies. The source material was CD4+ T cells from PBMCs cultured with HCoV-OC43 spike peptides, sampled before COVID-19 vaccination. Documented subset: HCoV-OC43 spike overlapping peptide pool stimulation. These receptors were taken from a human donor who received a COVID-19 vaccine.

J is TRBJ2-7 and V is TRBV30; no clear D. Trimming shortened V by 3 bases and J by 0 bases, and 6 bases separated the two germline ends. This CDR3 is built from 12 residues. CDR1 GTSNPN and CDR2 SVGIG come from the germline V gene (reference sequence). The DNA for the CDR3 is TGTGCCTGGAGCCACAGCTCCTACGAGCAGTACTTC. Amino acids: CAWSHSSYEQYF. Full variable domain (outside the CDR3, taken from reference TRBV30 and TRBJ2-7): SQTIHQWPATLVQPVGSPLSLECTVEGTSNPNLYWYRQAAGRGLQLLFYSVGIGQISSEVPQNLSASRPQDRQFILSSKKLLLSDSGFYLCAWSHSSYEQYFGPGTRLTVT.

This clone was seen many times. The gene calls are TRBV11-2 and TRBJ1-6; D is undetermined. The length of the CDR3 is 15 residues. Germline-derived CDR1 and CDR2 are SGHAT and FQNNGV. The germline V and J ends were trimmed by 3 bases and 6 bases, with 12 bases remaining between them. CDR3 coding DNA: TGTGCCAGCAGCTTTGACCCATCCCCTAATTCACCCCTCCACTTT. Its translation: CASSFDPSPNSPLHF.

The V and J genes are TRBV7-2 and TRBJ2-7; TRBD2 is a possible D gene (6 bases). The CDR3 sequence is 17 residues long. Germline V CDR1 and CDR2: SGHTA, FQGNSA. V was shortened by 4 bases and J by 2 bases, with 21 bases between the two germline ends. CDR3 nucleotide sequence: TGTGCCAGCAGCTGGGGGGTGAGGAGGAGTACCGCCTACGAGCAGTACTTC. It codes for CASSWGVRRSTAYEQYF.

Only a few counts were recorded for this clone. This sequence joins TRBV18 and TRBJ1-1; D possibly corresponds to TRBD1 (5 bases). The germline CDR1 and CDR2 sequences are KGHSH and LQKENI. The ends were cut back, 4 bases at V and 0 bases at J, with 6 bases in the middle. CDR3 length: 13 residues. CDR3: CASSQTVNTEAFF. CDR3 bases: TGTGCCAGCTCACAGACAGTGAACACTGAAGCTTTCTTT.

This clone has just a few counts. The genes are TRBV7-2 and TRBJ2-1; D not resolved. CDR3 length equals 16 residues. Trimming pared 1 base from V and 1 base from J, leaving 11 bases between. The germline gives CDR1 SGHTA, CDR2 FQGNSA. The CDR3 bases are TGTGCCAGCAGCTTAGGCACGTATAATTCCTACAATGAGCAGTTCTTC. Amino acid sequence: CASSLGTYNSYNEQFF.

This clone showed up just a few times. The chain employs TRBV11-2 and TRBJ2-3; D may be TRBD1 (6 bases). This CDR3 comprises 15 residues. Germline V CDR1 and CDR2: SGHAT, FQNNGV. V was pared by 5 bases and J by 4 bases, with 16 bases between. The CDR3 DNA is TGTGCCAGCAGCCCCCTGGGGGCTAGCCCAGATACGCAGTATTTT. Protein: CASSPLGASPDTQYF.

The V and J genes are TRBV11-3 and TRBJ2-5; D perhaps matches TRBD1 (6 bases). The germline V gene has CDR1 SGHNT and CDR2 YENEEA. V was pared by 3 bases and J by 2 bases, with 7 bases between. There are 13 residues in the CDR3. CDR3 loop: CASSFGQQETQYF. DNA of the CDR3: TGTGCCAGCAGCTTTGGACAGCAAGAGACCCAGTACTTC.

This clone was observed a few times. The rearrangement links TRBV5-4 to TRBJ1-4; 8 bases align to TRBD1. The trim removed 4 bases at V and 8 bases at J, leaving 4 bases unmatched. This CDR3 region has 13 residues. Germline V gene data show CDR1 as SGHNT and CDR2 as YYREEE (reference sequence). The CDR3, as DNA: TGTGCCAGCAGCATTCGGACAGGGGAAAAACTGTTTTTT. Protein: CASSIRTGEKLFF.

This clone was seen a handful of times. The chain is built from TRBV19 and TRBJ1-1; D call uncertain. V dropped 6 bases and J dropped 1 base, with 9 bases sitting between them. The CDR3 totals 13 residues. Germline V CDR1 and CDR2: LNHDA, SQIVND (reference sequence). This chain's CDR3 is CASSLSRNTEAFF. In DNA form, the CDR3 reads TGTGCCAGTAGCCTGTCTAGGAACACTGAAGCTTTCTTT.

The table lists this clone with a few counts. The genes are TRBV28 and TRBJ2-5; D not resolved. Germline CDR1 is MDHEN and CDR2 is SYDVKM. CDR3 length: 13 amino acids. Trimming stripped 1 base from V and 5 bases from J, with 8 bases between. The CDR3 region is CASSLSLGETQYF. In DNA, the CDR3 is TGTGCCAGCAGTTTATCACTGGGGGAGACCCAGTACTTC.

This clone was counted only a few times. The rearrangement links TRBV2 to TRBJ1-3; D is possibly TRBD1 (6 bases). The CDR3 runs to 14 residues. Trimming took off 8 bases at V and 7 bases at J, with 18 bases between the two ends. Germline V lookup: CDR1 SNHLY, CDR2 FYNNEI. This chain's CDR3 is CASLQGTRGNTIYF. The CDR3 DNA reads as TGTGCCAGCCTACAGGGAACCCGCGGGAACACCATATATTTT.

The V call is TRBV24-1, the J call TRBJ1-6; D is undetermined. Trimming cost V 1 base and J 2 bases, with 11 bases left between them. This CDR3 has 17 amino acids. CDR1 and CDR2 from the germline V gene are KGHDR and SFDVKD. The CDR3 sequence: CATSDFLRPAYNSPLHF. DNA of the CDR3: TGTGCCACCAGTGATTTCTTAAGGCCTGCCTATAATTCACCCCTCCACTTT.

The chain employs TRBV7-2 and TRBJ2-1, with D possibly being TRBD1 (6 bases). CDR3 length: 14 amino acids. With 3 bases removed from V and 5 bases from J, the gap between germline ends came to 11 bases. Germline loops: CDR1 SGHTA, CDR2 FQGNSA. The CDR3 spells CASSFRQEHNEQFF. In DNA form, the CDR3 reads TGTGCCAGCAGCTTCCGACAGGAACACAATGAGCAGTTCTTC.

In its sample, this clone was seen a few times. This CDR3 reads CASSLGTVYEQYF. The CDR3 DNA reads as TGTGCCAGCAGCCTTGGGACGGTGTACGAGCAGTACTTC. V is TRBV3-1 (or the pseudogene TRBV3-2) and J is TRBJ2-7; D is perhaps TRBD1 or TRBD2 (5 bases each). This CDR3 comprises 13 residues. V dropped 4 bases and J dropped 4 bases, with 11 bases sitting between them. Germline V CDR1 and CDR2: LGHDT, YNNKEL (reference sequence).

V is TRBV3-1 (or the pseudogene TRBV3-2) and J is TRBJ2-1; TRBD2 matches 12 bases. Germline CDR1 and CDR2: LGHDT and YNNKEL (reference sequence). The CDR3 has 17 residues. V lost 1 base, J lost 6 bases, and 7 bases stayed unmatched. The CDR3 coding sequence is TGTGCCAGCAGCCAAGCCTTCCTAGCGGGAGGGCGCAATGAGCAGTTCTTC. Translated: CASSQAFLAGGRNEQFF.

This clone appeared a few times. The genes are TRBV3-1 (or the pseudogene TRBV3-2) and TRBJ2-7; a weak D match, TRBD1 (5 bases). Per the germline V gene, CDR1 is LGHDT and CDR2 is YNNKEL (reference sequence). The CDR3 runs 14 residues. V lost 6 bases, J lost 4 bases, and 16 bases lay in between. CDR3 in amino acids: CASSRLVRGYEQYF. DNA of the CDR3: TGTGCCAGCAGTCGTTTGGTAAGGGGTTACGAGCAGTACTTC.

J is TRBJ1-1 and V is TRBV27, with 7 bases that match TRBD1. Germline V gives CDR1 MNHEY, CDR2 SMNVEV (reference sequence). After removal of 5 bases from V and 0 bases from J, the junction contained 6 bases not matched to a gene. The CDR3 length is 15 residues. The CDR3 DNA reads TGTGCCAGCAGTGGCCCGGGACAGCTGAACACTGAAGCTTTCTTT. Encoded protein: CASSGPGQLNTEAFF.

The chain combines TRBV7-3 with TRBJ2-5; D is unresolved. This CDR3 is built from 13 residues. Germline V gives CDR1 SGHTA, CDR2 FQGTGA. V was cut by 0 bases and J by 3 bases, with 5 bases left in between. The CDR3 DNA reads as TGTGCCAGCAGCTTAACTAGGGAAGAGACCCAGTACTTC. It specifies CASSLTREETQYF.

This rearrangement joins TRBV5-1 to TRBJ2-1; TRBD1 matches at 9 bases. Germline loops: CDR1 SGHRS, CDR2 YFSETQ. J lost 7 bases, V lost 2 bases, and 10 bases had no gene match. The CDR3 runs 16 residues. The CDR3 DNA reads as TGCGCCAGCAGCTTCCCTCCGGGACAGGGTTCGAATGAGCAGTTCTTC. Its protein is CASSFPPGQGSNEQFF.

This clone was seen more than once but under ten times. The genes are TRBV5-4 and TRBJ2-7, with no clear D. The CDR3 loop spans 12 amino acids. V dropped 0 bases and J dropped 6 bases, with 7 bases sitting between them. Looked up from germline, CDR1 is SGHNT and CDR2 is YYREEE (reference sequence). The CDR3 DNA follows: TGTGCCAGCAGCTTGGGTACTGGCGAGCAGTACTTC. Protein sequence: CASSLGTGEQYF.

The J gene is TRBJ1-5, the V gene TRBV30; unclear D gene. The CDR3 runs to 16 residues. CDR1 and CDR2 (germline): GTSNPN, SVGIG (reference sequence). V was pared by 3 bases and J by 5 bases, with 20 bases between. This CDR3 is CAWRKITHRRYQPQHF. DNA of the CDR3: TGTGCCTGGAGGAAAATTACTCACCGGCGGTATCAGCCCCAGCATTTT.

In its sample, this clone was seen a few times. The chain employs TRBV5-1 and TRBJ1-5, with D perhaps TRBD1 (5 bases). This CDR3 region has 15 residues. CDR1 is SGHRS and CDR2 is YFSETQ in the germline V gene. V was shortened by 1 base and J by 4 bases, with 12 bases between the two germline ends. The CDR3 sequence is CASSLSGQGNQPQHF. The CDR3 DNA follows: TGCGCCAGCAGCTTGTCTGGGCAGGGTAATCAGCCCCAGCATTTT.

The chain has TRBV9 and TRBJ2-5; TRBD2 aligns across 8 bases. V trimming: 0 bases; J trimming: 4 bases; junction bases outside the gene matches: 5. The CDR3 consists of 15 residues. Germline CDR1 SGDLS, CDR2 YYNGEE. As DNA, the CDR3 is TGTGCCAGCAGCGTAGCGGGGGGGCCAGTAGAGACCCAGTACTTC. It codes for CASSVAGGPVETQYF.

The chain has TRBV15 and TRBJ2-5; 8 bases are a match to TRBD2. V lost 0 bases and J lost 10; bases outside the gene matches: 10. The CDR3 extends over 15 amino acids. Germline V gene sequence: CDR1 LNHNV, CDR2 YYDKDF (reference sequence). The CDR3 protein is CATSRDIRGGGDQYF. The CDR3 bases are TGTGCCACCAGCAGAGATATCCGGGGGGGTGGGGACCAGTACTTC.

This clone came up a few times. V is TRBV19 and J is TRBJ2-1; 11 bases align to TRBD2. CDR3 length: 17 residues. Germline-derived CDR1 and CDR2 are LNHDA and SQIVND (reference sequence). The junction had 4 bases not matched to a gene; V was cut back by 1 base and J by 2 bases. The CDR3 loop is CASSIGATSGAYNEQFF. The CDR3 DNA sequence: TGTGCCAGTAGTATAGGAGCGACTAGCGGGGCCTACAATGAGCAGTTCTTC.

CDR3 sequence (DNA): TGCGCCAGCAGCTTGGTCCCATTGGGAGAGAACACTGAAGCTTTCTTT. It codes for CASSLVPLGENTEAFF. The chain is built from TRBV5-1 and TRBJ1-1; D unclear. V dropped 0 bases and J dropped 1 base, with 13 bases sitting between them. Looked up from germline, CDR1 is SGHRS and CDR2 is YFSETQ. This CDR3 spans 16 amino acids.

Comments on this clone: The same CDR3 can be traced to other DNA sequences in this sample. V gene TRBV18 combines with J gene TRBJ2-1; TRBD2 agrees at 14 bases. Germline V lookup: CDR1 KGHSH, CDR2 LQKENI. V lost 0 bases and J lost 6; bases outside the gene matches: 1. The CDR3 sequence is 16 residues long. CDR3 region: CASSPPTSGGGNEQFF. The CDR3 nucleotides read TGTGCCAGCTCACCACCGACTAGCGGGGGGGGCAATGAGCAGTTCTTC.

The chain links TRBV27 to TRBJ1-6; D not resolved. The CDR3 is made up of 12 amino acids. With 8 bases removed from V and 8 bases from J, the gap between germline ends came to 10 bases. Germline loops: CDR1 MNHEY, CDR2 SMNVEV (reference sequence). CDR3 DNA sequence: TGTGCCAGCTCAAATCTTTATTCACCCCTCCACTTT. This translates into CASSNLYSPLHF.

This chain connects TRBV7-3 to TRBJ1-2; D might be TRBD1 (6 bases). The CDR3 is 13 residues long. The V end was cut by 5 bases, the J end by 4 bases, with 11 bases between. CDR1 is SGHTA and CDR2 is FQGTGA in the germline V gene. As DNA, the CDR3 is TGTGCCAGCAGCGCACAGGGAGGCTATGGCTACACCTTC. Protein sequence: CASSAQGGYGYTF.

This clone was counted once. This chain links TRBV28 with TRBJ2-2, with 8 bases lining up with TRBD2. Germline values: CDR1 MDHEN, CDR2 SYDVKM. The CDR3 is made up of 16 amino acids. After removal of 3 bases from V and 3 bases from J, the junction contained 6 bases not matched to a gene. CDR3 sequence (DNA): TGTGCCAGCAGTTTTCCCGGACTAGCCCACACCGGGGAGCTGTTTTTT. Amino acid sequence: CASSFPGLAHTGELFF.